These 22 T cell receptor beta chains were sequenced from one sample in a study of human T cells and chemical hapten exposure. Specified time point: patch test 3, about 24 weeks after DPC sensitization. Treatment meaning: therapeutic diphenylcyclopropenone sensitization with weekly scalp DPC. Each CDR3 protein gets one entry after TCRdb re-called the RACE reads with MiXCR. Here the sample spans about 82,000 distinct CDR3 sequences, approximately 10% being singletons. Sequencing was performed on whole blood, taken in connection with sensitization to the hapten diphenylcyclopropenone (DPC). The receptor set was obtained from a woman aged 45-60 years with alopecia areata. Some clones in this sample may be carry-over from other donors' samples.

This clonotype occurred a few times. The genes are TRBV5-1 and TRBJ2-7, with D perhaps TRBD2 (6 bases). CDR1 SGHRS and CDR2 YFSETQ come from the germline V gene. This CDR3 contains 15 residues. The CDR3 sequence is CDPMYVRGATYEQYF. The CDR3 coding sequence is TGCGATCCCATGTATGTGCGGGGCGCTACCTACGAGCAGTACTTC.

This clonotype was seen ten or more times. DNA for the CDR3: TGTGCCAGCAGCTTCGAGGGGGCGACGTCCGGGGAGCTGTTTTTT. It encodes CASSFEGATSGELFF. The chain combines TRBV7-3 with TRBJ2-2, with 7 bases fitting TRBD1. The germline V gene has CDR1 SGHTA and CDR2 FQGTGA. The CDR3 is made up of 15 amino acids. Trimming took 3 bases from V and 6 from J; bases not matched to a gene: 7.

This clonotype was counted at least ten times. The chain couples TRBV5-1 to TRBJ2-6; 7 bases match TRBD1. The CDR3 contains 15 residues. Germline V lookup: CDR1 SGHRS, CDR2 YFSETQ. J was trimmed by 2 bases and V by 4 bases; bases with no gene match: 3. This CDR3 is CASSPTGAGANVLTF. The CDR3 DNA sequence: TGCGCCAGCAGCCCCACAGGGGCTGGGGCCAACGTCCTGACTTTC.

This chain joins TRBV2 and TRBJ1-1; 7 bases line up with TRBD1. V was clipped by 6 bases and J by 4 bases; unmatched bases: 11. The germline V gene has CDR1 SNHLY and CDR2 FYNNEI. This CDR3 is 15 amino acids long. CDR3 bases: TGTGCCAGCAGAGCCTGGGACAGCCTGGGCACTGAAGCTTTCTTT. Translating gives CASRAWDSLGTEAFF. Combining the CDR3 with reference TRBV2 and TRBJ1-1 gives the whole variable domain EPEVTQTPSHQVTQMGQEVILRCVPISNHLYFYWYRQILGQKVEFLVSFYNNEISEKSEIFDDQFSVERPDGSNFTLKIRSTKLEDSAMYFCASRAWDSLGTEAFFGQGTRLTVV.

This clonotype was picked up many times. This sequence joins TRBV29-1 and TRBJ2-7; D unresolved. In germline, CDR1 is SQVTM, CDR2 ANQGSEA. The CDR3 extends over 12 amino acids. V dropped 6 bases and J dropped 2 bases, with 11 bases sitting between them. Written as DNA, the CDR3 is TGCAGCGTGAAAACAGTCCCCTACGAGCAGTACTTC. Protein product: CSVKTVPYEQYF.

This clonotype was seen at least ten times. This chain connects TRBV20-1 to TRBJ2-3; D remains ambiguous. From germline, CDR1 is DFQATT and CDR2 SNEGSKA (reference sequence). Deletions cut 6 bases from V and 8 bases from J, with 15 bases between. The CDR3 has 12 residues. CDR3 loop: CSAGHSWGTQYF. The CDR3, as DNA: TGCAGTGCCGGGCATAGCTGGGGTACGCAGTATTTT.

This clonotype was found many times. The rearrangement uses TRBV4-2 and TRBJ1-5; D gene ambiguous. Germline CDR1 LGHNA, CDR2 YNFKEQ. The ends were cut back, 1 base at V and 4 bases at J, with 8 bases in the middle. The CDR3 runs to 14 residues. CDR3 protein: CASSQGKKNQPQHF. CDR3 coding DNA: TGTGCCAGCAGCCAAGGTAAGAAGAATCAGCCCCAGCATTTT.

Only a few counts were recorded for this clonotype. The chain carries TRBV20-1 and TRBJ1-5, with D maybe TRBD1 (6 bases). The V and J ends lost 4 bases and 4 bases respectively, with 11 bases between them. The CDR3 is 13 amino acids. CDR1 is DFQATT and CDR2 is SNEGSKA in the germline V gene (reference sequence). CDR3 sequence reads: CSATGEPNQPQHF. The CDR3 DNA reads TGCAGTGCTACAGGGGAACCGAATCAGCCCCAGCATTTT.

This clonotype was counted only a few times. V gene TRBV29-1 combines with J gene TRBJ2-4; D is uncertain. This CDR3 contains 12 residues. Germline V CDR1 and CDR2: SQVTM, ANQGSEA. V shed 3 bases and J shed 4 bases, with 7 bases lying between them. CDR3 coding DNA: TGCAGCGTTGATGGAGCTAAAAACATTCAGTACTTC. Residues: CSVDGAKNIQYF.

A few counts support this clonotype. The V and J genes are TRBV29-1 and TRBJ1-1, with D unresolved. This CDR3 has 13 residues. CDR1 is SQVTM, CDR2 ANQGSEA, per germline. V lost 0 bases to trimming and J lost 4 bases, with 9 bases between them. CDR3 nucleotide sequence: TGCAGCGTTGAAGATCAGGTGGGCACTGAAGCTTTCTTT. Protein product: CSVEDQVGTEAFF. Using reference TRBV29-1 and TRBJ1-1 for the parts outside the CDR3, the full variable domain is SAVISQKPSRDICQRGTSLTIQCQVDSQVTMMFWYRQQPGQSLTLIATANQGSEATYESGFVIDKFPISRPNLTFSTLTVSNMSPEDSSIYLCSVEDQVGTEAFFGQGTRLTVV.

This clonotype was observed a few times. The J gene is TRBJ2-1, the V gene TRBV30; maybe TRBD1 (5 bases). Trimming took off 0 bases at V and 8 bases at J, with 8 bases between the two ends. The germline V gene encodes CDR1 GTSNPN and CDR2 SVGIG (reference sequence). The CDR3 consists of 12 residues. The CDR3 nucleotides are TGTGCCTGGAGTGTAGGGGTCCATGAGCAGTTCTTC. It encodes CAWSVGVHEQFF.

This clonotype was observed many times. The genes are TRBV5-1 and TRBJ2-4; possibly TRBD1 for D (6 bases). CDR1 and CDR2 (germline): SGHRS, YFSETQ. Trimming stripped 3 bases from V and 2 bases from J, with 9 bases between. The CDR3 totals 14 residues. CDR3 nucleotides: TGCGCCAGCAGCTCCGGACAGACCAAAAACATTCAGTACTTC. Encoded protein: CASSSGQTKNIQYF.

This clonotype was seen ten or more times. The gene calls are TRBV5-1 and TRBJ2-3; 8 bases agree with TRBD1. This CDR3 is built from 16 residues. Trimming took 4 bases from V and 3 from J; bases not matched to a gene: 10. Germline CDR1 and CDR2: SGHRS and YFSETQ. CDR3 in DNA: TGCGCCAGCAGCGCAGGACAGGGTTTAACAACAGATACGCAGTATTTT. Protein product: CASSAGQGLTTDTQYF. Full variable domain (missing parts from reference TRBV5-1 and TRBJ2-3): KAGVTQTPRYLIKTRGQQVTLSCSPISGHRSVSWYQQTPGQGLQFLFEYFSETQRNKGNFPGRFSGRQFSNSRSEMNVSTLELGDSALYLCASSAGQGLTTDTQYFGPGTRLTVL.

This chain links TRBV5-1 with TRBJ2-2; 8 nucleotides match TRBD1. Trimming removed 3 bases from V and 4 bases from J; junction bases left unmatched: 8. Germline V gene sequence: CDR1 SGHRS, CDR2 YFSETQ. This CDR3 spans 16 amino acids. CDR3 nucleotides: TGCGCCAGCAGCTCGCAGGGGGCGATGGGCACCGGGGAGCTGTTTTTT. This encodes CASSSQGAMGTGELFF.

This clonotype was observed at least ten times. This rearrangement joins TRBV7-2 to TRBJ2-7; 7 bases match TRBD2. Germline V gene sequence: CDR1 SGHTA, CDR2 FQGNSA. The CDR3 totals 16 residues. With 1 base clipped from V and 0 bases from J, the junction kept 6 bases outside the gene matches. The CDR3 loop reads CASSLDAGATSYEQYF. The DNA for the CDR3 is TGTGCCAGCAGCTTAGACGCGGGAGCGACCTCCTACGAGCAGTACTTC.

This clonotype was detected ten times or more. The chain joins TRBV10-3 to TRBJ2-7; D remains unclear. The germline gives CDR1 ENHRY, CDR2 SYGVKD. The CDR3 is 12 residues long. The V and J ends lost 2 bases and 3 bases respectively, with 5 bases between them. The CDR3 spells CAISEKGYEQYF. Here the CDR3 DNA reads TGTGCCATCAGTGAGAAGGGCTACGAGCAGTACTTC.

This clonotype was observed many times. The genes are TRBV5-1 and TRBJ2-1; 7 nucleotides align to TRBD1. J was trimmed by 7 bases and V by 2 bases; bases with no gene match: 9. Germline values: CDR1 SGHRS, CDR2 YFSETQ. The CDR3 is 15 residues long. The CDR3 nucleotides are TGCGCCAGCAGCTTCGACAGGGCTGGGGTGAATGAGCAGTTCTTC. Translation: CASSFDRAGVNEQFF.

This clonotype was counted at least ten times. The J gene is TRBJ1-5, the V gene TRBV19; D is unresolved. This CDR3 spans 12 amino acids. CDR1 and CDR2 (germline): LNHDA, SQIVND (reference sequence). With 5 bases removed from V and 7 bases from J, the gap between germline ends came to 9 bases. CDR3 amino acids: CASSWVGQPQHF. The CDR3 DNA is TGTGCCAGTAGTTGGGTCGGCCAGCCCCAGCATTTT.

This sequence joins TRBV7-9 and TRBJ2-3, with TRBD2 matching 11 bases. The germline V gene encodes CDR1 SEHNR and CDR2 FQNEAQ (reference sequence). This CDR3 has 17 amino acids. V trimming: 5 bases; J trimming: 6 bases; junction bases outside the gene matches: 13. The CDR3 DNA is TGTGCCAGCAGCCGGGGACTAGCGGTCGCGCCTTGGGATACGCAGTATTTT. It is translated as CASSRGLAVAPWDTQYF. Supplemented by reference TRBV7-9 and TRBJ2-3, the full variable domain reads DTGVSQNPRHKITKRGQNVTFRCDPISEHNRLYWYRQTLGQGPEFLTYFQNEAQLEKSRLLSDRFSAERPKGSFSTLEIQRTEQGDSAMYLCASSRGLAVAPWDTQYFGPGTRLTVL.

The chain is built from TRBV20-1 and TRBJ2-5; 7 nucleotides align to TRBD2. CDR1 and CDR2 from the germline V gene are DFQATT and SNEGSKA (reference sequence). CDR3 length: 14 amino acids. The trim removed 3 bases at V and 2 bases at J, leaving 6 bases unmatched. The CDR3 bases are TGCAGTGCTAGGCTACGGCGGGGGCAAGAGACCCAGTACTTC. Protein product: CSARLRRGQETQYF.

This clonotype was detected only a few times. The rearrangement uses TRBV5-1 and TRBJ1-1; D not resolved. Germline lookup yields CDR1 SGHRS and CDR2 YFSETQ. V dropped 4 bases and J dropped 1 base, with 14 bases sitting between them. CDR3 length: 15 amino acids. DNA for the CDR3: TGCGCCAGCAGCCCCGTAGTGAGGGCGAACACTGAAGCTTTCTTT. It yields the protein CASSPVVRANTEAFF.

CDR3 bases: TGTGCCAGCAGTGCCACAGGGGGGTCCTACAATGAGCAGTTCTTC. Protein product: CASSATGGSYNEQFF. This chain joins TRBV25-1 and TRBJ2-1, with 8 bases fitting TRBD1. The CDR3 length is 15 residues. Germline CDR1 MGHDK, CDR2 SYGVNS. The junction had 3 bases not matched to a gene; V was cut back by 4 bases and J by 1 base.